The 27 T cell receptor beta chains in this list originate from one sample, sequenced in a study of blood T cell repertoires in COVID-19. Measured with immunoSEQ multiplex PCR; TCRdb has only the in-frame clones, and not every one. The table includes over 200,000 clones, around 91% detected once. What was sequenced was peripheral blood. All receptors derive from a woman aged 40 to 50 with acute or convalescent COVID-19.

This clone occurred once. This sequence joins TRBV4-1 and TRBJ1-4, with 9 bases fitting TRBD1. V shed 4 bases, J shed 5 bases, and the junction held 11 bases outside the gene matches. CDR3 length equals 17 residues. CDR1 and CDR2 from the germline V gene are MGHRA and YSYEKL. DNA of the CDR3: TGCGCCAGCAGCCGCGCCCCACACAGGGGGCGGAATGAAAAACTGTTTTTT. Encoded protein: CASSRAPHRGRNEKLFF.

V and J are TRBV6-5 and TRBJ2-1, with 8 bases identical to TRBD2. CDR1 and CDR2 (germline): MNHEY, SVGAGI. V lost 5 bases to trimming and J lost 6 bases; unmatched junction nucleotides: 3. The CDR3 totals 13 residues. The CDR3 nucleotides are TGTGCCAGCAGTATAGCGGGGCCCAATGAGCAGTTCTTC. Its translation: CASSIAGPNEQFF.

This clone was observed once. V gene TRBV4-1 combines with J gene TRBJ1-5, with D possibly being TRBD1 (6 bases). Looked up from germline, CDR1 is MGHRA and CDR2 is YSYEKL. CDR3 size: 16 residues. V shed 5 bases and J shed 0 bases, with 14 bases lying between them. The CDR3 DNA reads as TGCGCCAGCAGCAAAACGACAGGACCTAGCAATCAGCCCCAGCATTTT. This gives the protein CASSKTTGPSNQPQHF.

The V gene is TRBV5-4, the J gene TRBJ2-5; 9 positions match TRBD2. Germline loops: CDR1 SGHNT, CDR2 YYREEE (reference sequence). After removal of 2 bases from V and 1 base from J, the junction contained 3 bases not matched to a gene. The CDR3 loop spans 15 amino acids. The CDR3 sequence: CASSFKLAGQETQYF. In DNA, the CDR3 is TGTGCCAGCAGCTTTAAACTAGCGGGCCAAGAGACCCAGTACTTC. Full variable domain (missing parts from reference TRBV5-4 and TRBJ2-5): ETGVTQSPTHLIKTRGQQVTLRCSSQSGHNTVSWYQQALGQGPQFIFQYYREEENGRGNFPPRFSGLQFPNYSSELNVNALELDDSALYLCASSFKLAGQETQYFGPGTRLLVL.

The CDR3, as DNA: TGCGCCAGCAGCCGTGGGGCACTTGGTCAGCCCCAGCATTTT. This sequence encodes CASSRGALGQPQHF. The chain couples TRBV4-1 to TRBJ1-5, with TRBD1 as a possible D gene (5 bases). This CDR3 has 14 residues. Germline V gives CDR1 MGHRA, CDR2 YSYEKL. With 4 bases removed from V and 6 bases from J, the gap between germline ends came to 13 bases.

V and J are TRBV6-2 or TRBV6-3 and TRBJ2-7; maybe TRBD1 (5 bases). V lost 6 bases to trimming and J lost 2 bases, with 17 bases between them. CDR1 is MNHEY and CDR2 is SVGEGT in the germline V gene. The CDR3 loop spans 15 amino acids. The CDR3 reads CASSRQGFSTYEQYV. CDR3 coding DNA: TGTGCCAGCAGCAGGCAGGGATTTTCCACCTACGAGCAGTACGTC.

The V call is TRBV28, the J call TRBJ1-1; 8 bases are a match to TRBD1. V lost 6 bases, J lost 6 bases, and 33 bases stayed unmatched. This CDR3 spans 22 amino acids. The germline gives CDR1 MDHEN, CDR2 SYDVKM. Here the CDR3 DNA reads TGTGCCAGCAGCCTACGACAGGGGATAAGTTACCAACGGGGGTTCGGGCGCGCTGAAGCTTTCTTT. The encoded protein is CASSLRQGISYQRGFGRAEAFF.

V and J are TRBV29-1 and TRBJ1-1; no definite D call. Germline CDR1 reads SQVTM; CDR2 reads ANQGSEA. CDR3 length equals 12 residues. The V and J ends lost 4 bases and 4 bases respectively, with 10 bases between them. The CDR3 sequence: CSVGTGATEAFF. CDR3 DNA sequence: TGCAGCGTTGGGACTGGTGCCACTGAAGCTTTCTTT. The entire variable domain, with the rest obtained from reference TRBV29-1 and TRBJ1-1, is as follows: SAVISQKPSRDICQRGTSLTIQCQVDSQVTMMFWYRQQPGQSLTLIATANQGSEATYESGFVIDKFPISRPNLTFSTLTVSNMSPEDSSIYLCSVGTGATEAFFGQGTRLTVV.

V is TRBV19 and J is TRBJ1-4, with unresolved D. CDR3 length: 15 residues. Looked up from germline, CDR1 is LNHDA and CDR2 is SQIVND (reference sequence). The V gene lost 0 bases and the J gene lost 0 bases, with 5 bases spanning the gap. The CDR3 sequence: CASSIDGATNEKLFF. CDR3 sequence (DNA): TGTGCCAGTAGTATAGATGGAGCAACTAATGAAAAACTGTTTTTT. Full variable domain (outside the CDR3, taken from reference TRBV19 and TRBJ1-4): DGGITQSPKYLFRKEGQNVTLSCEQNLNHDAMYWYRQDPGQGLRLIYYSQIVNDFQKGDIAEGYSVSREKKESFPLTVTSAQKNPTAFYLCASSIDGATNEKLFFGSGTQLSVL.

The CDR3 DNA is TGTGCCAGCAGTTTAACCCTCGGGACAGATACGAAGGAGCAGTACGTC. Amino acids: CASSLTLGTDTKEQYV. The J gene is TRBJ2-7, the V gene TRBV28; 7 bases map to TRBD1. The CDR3 totals 16 residues. Germline-derived CDR1 and CDR2 are MDHEN and SYDVKM. V lost 2 bases to trimming and J lost 7 bases; unmatched junction nucleotides: 14.

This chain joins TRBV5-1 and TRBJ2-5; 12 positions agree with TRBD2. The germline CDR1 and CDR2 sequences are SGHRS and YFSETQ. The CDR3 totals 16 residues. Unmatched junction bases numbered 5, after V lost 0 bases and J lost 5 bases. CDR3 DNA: TGCGCCAGCAGCTTGGGGACTAGCGGGGAGGTGGAGACCCAGTACTTC. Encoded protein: CASSLGTSGEVETQYF.

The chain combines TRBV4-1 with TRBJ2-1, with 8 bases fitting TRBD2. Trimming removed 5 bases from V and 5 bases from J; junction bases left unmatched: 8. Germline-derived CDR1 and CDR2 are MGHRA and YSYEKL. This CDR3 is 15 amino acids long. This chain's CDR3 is CASSTGLVGDNEQFF. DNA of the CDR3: TGCGCCAGCAGCACGGGACTAGTTGGGGACAATGAGCAGTTCTTC.

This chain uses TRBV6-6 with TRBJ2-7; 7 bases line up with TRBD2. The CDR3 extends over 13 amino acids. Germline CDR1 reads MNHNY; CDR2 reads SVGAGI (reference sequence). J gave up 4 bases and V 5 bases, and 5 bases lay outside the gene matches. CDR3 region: CASSPDGGYEQYV. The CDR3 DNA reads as TGTGCCAGCAGTCCAGACGGGGGGTACGAGCAGTACGTC.

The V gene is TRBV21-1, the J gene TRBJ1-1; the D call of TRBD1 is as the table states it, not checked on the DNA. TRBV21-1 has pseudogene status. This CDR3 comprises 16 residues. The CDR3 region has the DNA TGTGCCAGCAGCATAAAGACTTTAGACGACAGGTTTGAAGCTTTCTTT. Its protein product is CASSIKTLDDRFEAFF.

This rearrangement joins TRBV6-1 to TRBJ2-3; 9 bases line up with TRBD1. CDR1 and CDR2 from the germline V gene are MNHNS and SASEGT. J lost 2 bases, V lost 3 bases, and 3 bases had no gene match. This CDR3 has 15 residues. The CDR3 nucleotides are TGTGCCAGCAGTGACGGACAGGGGATCACAGATACGCAGTATTTT. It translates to CASSDGQGITDTQYF.

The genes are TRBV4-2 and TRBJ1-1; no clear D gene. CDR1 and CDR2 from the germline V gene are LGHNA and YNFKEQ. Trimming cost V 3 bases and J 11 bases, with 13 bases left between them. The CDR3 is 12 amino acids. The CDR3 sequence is CASSHDARGAFF. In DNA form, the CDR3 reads TGTGCCAGCAGCCATGACGCGCGAGGGGCTTTCTTT.

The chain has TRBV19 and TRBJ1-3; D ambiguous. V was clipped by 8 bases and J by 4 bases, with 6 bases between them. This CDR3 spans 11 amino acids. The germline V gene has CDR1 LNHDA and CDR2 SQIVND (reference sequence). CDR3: CASWAGNTIYF. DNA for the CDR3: TGTGCCAGTTGGGCCGGAAACACCATATATTTT.

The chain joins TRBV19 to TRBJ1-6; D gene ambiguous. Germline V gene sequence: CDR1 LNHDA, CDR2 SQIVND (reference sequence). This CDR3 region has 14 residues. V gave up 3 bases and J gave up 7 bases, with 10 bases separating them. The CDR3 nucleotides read TGTGCCAGTAGTATCCCCCAGTGGAATTCACCCCTCCACTTT. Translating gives CASSIPQWNSPLHF.

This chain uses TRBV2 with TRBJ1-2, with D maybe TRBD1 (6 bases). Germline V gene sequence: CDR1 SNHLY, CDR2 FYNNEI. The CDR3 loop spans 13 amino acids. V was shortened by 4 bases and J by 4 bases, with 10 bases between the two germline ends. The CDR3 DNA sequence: TGTGCCAGCAGTGGGGGGCCATCCTATGGCTACACCTTC. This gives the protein CASSGGPSYGYTF.

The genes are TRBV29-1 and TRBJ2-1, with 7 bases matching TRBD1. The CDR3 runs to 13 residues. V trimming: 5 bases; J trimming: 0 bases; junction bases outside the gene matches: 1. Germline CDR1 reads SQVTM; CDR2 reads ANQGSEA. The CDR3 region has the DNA TGCAGCGTTCGGGACAGCTCCTACAATGAGCAGTTCTTC. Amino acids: CSVRDSSYNEQFF.

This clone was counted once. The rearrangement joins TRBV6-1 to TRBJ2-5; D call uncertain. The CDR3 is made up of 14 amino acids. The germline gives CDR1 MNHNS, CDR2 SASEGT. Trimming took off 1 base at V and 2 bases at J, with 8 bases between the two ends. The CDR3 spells CASSEGVRQETQYF. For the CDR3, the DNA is TGTGCCAGCAGTGAAGGAGTCAGGCAAGAGACCCAGTACTTC.

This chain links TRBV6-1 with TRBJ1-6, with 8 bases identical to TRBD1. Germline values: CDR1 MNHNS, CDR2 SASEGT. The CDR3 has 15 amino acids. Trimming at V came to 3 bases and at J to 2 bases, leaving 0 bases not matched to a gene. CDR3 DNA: TGTGCCAGCAGTGAGGACAGGGCCTATAATTCACCCCTCCACTTT. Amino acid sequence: CASSEDRAYNSPLHF.

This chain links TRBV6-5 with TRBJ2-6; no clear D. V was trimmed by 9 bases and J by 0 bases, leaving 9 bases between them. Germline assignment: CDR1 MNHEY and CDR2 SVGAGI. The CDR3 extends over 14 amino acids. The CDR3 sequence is CASRRSSGANVLTF. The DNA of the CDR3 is TGTGCCAGTAGACGGAGCTCTGGGGCCAACGTCCTGACTTTC.

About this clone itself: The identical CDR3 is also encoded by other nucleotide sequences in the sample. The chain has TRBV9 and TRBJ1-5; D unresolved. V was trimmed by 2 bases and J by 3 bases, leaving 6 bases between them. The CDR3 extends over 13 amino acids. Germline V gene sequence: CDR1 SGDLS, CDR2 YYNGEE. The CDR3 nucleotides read TGTGCCAGCAGCGTGGGCTACAATCAGCCCCAGCATTTT. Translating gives CASSVGYNQPQHF.

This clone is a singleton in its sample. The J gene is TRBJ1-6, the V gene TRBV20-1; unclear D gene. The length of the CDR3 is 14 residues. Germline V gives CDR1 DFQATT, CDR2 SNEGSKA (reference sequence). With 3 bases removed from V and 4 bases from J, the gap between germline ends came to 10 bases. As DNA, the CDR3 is TGCAGTGCTAGTGCGGGGTTTTATAATTCACCCCTCCACTTT. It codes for CSASAGFYNSPLHF.

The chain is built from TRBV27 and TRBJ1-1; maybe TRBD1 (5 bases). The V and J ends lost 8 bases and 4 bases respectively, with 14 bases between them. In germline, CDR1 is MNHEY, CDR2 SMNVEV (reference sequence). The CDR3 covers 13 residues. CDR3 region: CASAQGLGTEAFF. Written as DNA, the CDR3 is TGTGCCAGCGCTCAGGGCTTGGGCACTGAAGCTTTCTTT.

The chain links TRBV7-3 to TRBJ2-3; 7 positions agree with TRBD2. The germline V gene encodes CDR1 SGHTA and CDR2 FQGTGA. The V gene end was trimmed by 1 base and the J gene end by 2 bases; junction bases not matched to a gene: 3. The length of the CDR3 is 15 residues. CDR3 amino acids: CASSLSGGFTDTQYF. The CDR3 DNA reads TGTGCCAGCAGCTTAAGCGGGGGATTCACAGATACGCAGTATTTT.